These 11 T cell receptor beta chains share one sample of origin, sequenced in a study of molecular identifiers for immune sequencing clone quantification. TCRdb redid the calling of the PCR reads with MiXCR, one entry per CDR3 protein. The sample includes about 640,000 distinct CDR3 sequences, about 20% of them seen just once. Sample: naive CD8+ T cells from blood, with Jurkat cell RNA spiked in. Specified subset: FACS-sorted CD8+CD4-CCR7+CD45RA+ naive T cells. The receptor set was obtained from a human donor in good health. Some libraries in this study had Jurkat cell RNA spiked in.

There are many counts of this clonotype. The chain uses TRBV2 and TRBJ2-7; 7 nucleotides agree with TRBD2. Germline assignment: CDR1 SNHLY and CDR2 FYNNEI. The V and J ends lost 7 bases and 3 bases, in that order; junction bases with no gene match: 12. CDR3 size: 15 residues. Here the CDR3 DNA reads TGTGCCAGCAACCAAGGGGCGGGAGCCGACTACGAGCAGTACTTC. Translated, it gives CASNQGAGADYEQYF.

In its sample, this clonotype was seen many times. The chain has TRBV29-1 and TRBJ1-1; D remains ambiguous. The CDR3 covers 12 residues. Looked up from germline, CDR1 is SQVTM and CDR2 is ANQGSEA. Trimming took 4 bases from V and 0 from J, leaving 6 bases between them. The CDR3 DNA reads as TGCAGCGTTGCAAAAATGAACACTGAAGCTTTCTTT. As protein: CSVAKMNTEAFF.

This clonotype was observed at least ten times. This rearrangement joins TRBV6-1 to TRBJ1-1; D is undetermined. The germline gives CDR1 MNHNS, CDR2 SASEGT. Deletions cut 6 bases from V and 1 base from J, with 6 bases between. CDR3 length: 12 residues. CDR3 in amino acids: CASREGNTEAFF. The DNA of the CDR3 is TGTGCCAGCAGGGAGGGGAACACTGAAGCTTTCTTT.

This clonotype was found a few times. The J gene is TRBJ1-2, the V gene TRBV27; 7 nucleotides agree with TRBD1. The CDR3 has 15 residues. Germline lookup yields CDR1 MNHEY and CDR2 SMNVEV (reference sequence). Trimming removed 5 bases from V and 4 bases from J; junction bases left unmatched: 10. Written as DNA, the CDR3 is TGTGCCAGCAGTCCGGGGACAGTACCTACCTATGGCTACACCTTC. It is translated as CASSPGTVPTYGYTF.

This clonotype was picked up many times. CDR3 loop: CASRGTGYGEQYF. Written as DNA, the CDR3 is TGTGCCAGCCGCGGGACAGGGTATGGAGAGCAGTACTTC. This chain links TRBV6-1 with TRBJ2-7; 9 positions agree with TRBD1. The CDR3 is 13 residues long. J gave up 7 bases and V 8 bases, and 9 bases lay outside the gene matches. Germline V lookup: CDR1 MNHNS, CDR2 SASEGT.

Many counts were recorded for this clonotype. The chain employs TRBV12-3 or TRBV12-4 and TRBJ2-5, with 7 nucleotides matching TRBD1. V lost 5 bases and J lost 2; bases outside the gene matches: 5. There are 14 residues in the CDR3. The CDR3 bases are TGTGCCAGCAGTCACGGGACAGAACAAGAGACCCAGTACTTC. As protein: CASSHGTEQETQYF.

This clonotype has just a few counts. The rearrangement links TRBV20-1 to TRBJ1-4; a possible D gene is TRBD1 (5 bases). This CDR3 is 17 amino acids long. The germline gives CDR1 DFQATT, CDR2 SNEGSKA (reference sequence). V was trimmed by 5 bases and J by 7 bases, leaving 26 bases between them. CDR3 protein: CSAARPGVGGGGEKLFF. The CDR3 DNA is TGCAGTGCTGCTCGCCCCGGGGTTGGGGGAGGCGGTGAAAAACTGTTTTTT.

This clonotype came up a few times. This chain links TRBV27 with TRBJ1-1; D possibly corresponds to TRBD1 (5 bases). The CDR3 has 17 residues. Germline lookup yields CDR1 MNHEY and CDR2 SMNVEV (reference sequence). V lost 2 bases to trimming and J lost 2 bases, with 18 bases between them. DNA of the CDR3: TGTGCCAGCAGTTTAAGCCCCCGGCAGGGCCTCAACACTGAAGCTTTCTTT. Translation: CASSLSPRQGLNTEAFF.

As to this clonotype: One junction end does not reproduce the germline sequence, and a read error may be involved. The chain carries TRBV27 and TRBJ2-7, with 7 nucleotides matching TRBD1. There are 13 residues in the CDR3. Per the germline V gene, CDR1 is MNHEY and CDR2 is SMNVEV (reference sequence). The CDR3 coding sequence is TGTGCCAGCAGTTTTAGACAGGGCTACGAGCAGCACTTC. Its protein is CASSFRQGYEQHF.

The rearrangement links TRBV5-1 to TRBJ1-4; no clear D. Germline V lookup: CDR1 SGHRS, CDR2 YFSETQ. Trimming stripped 3 bases from V and 8 bases from J, with 14 bases between. CDR3 length: 14 amino acids. The chain's CDR3 is CASSSDLMAEKLFF. Here the CDR3 DNA reads TGCGCCAGCAGCTCCGACCTTATGGCGGAAAAACTGTTTTTT.

The V and J genes are TRBV1 and TRBJ2-7; the table's D call, TRBD2, was not checked against the DNA. TRBV1 is shown as a pseudogene. This CDR3 contains 18 residues. Written as DNA, the CDR3 is TGCACCAGCAGCCAAGATCTTGTAGAGACTAGCGGGAGCTACGGGCAGTACTTC. Translated: CTSSQDLVETSGSYGQYF.